This is a list of T cell receptor beta chains from one sample in a study of blood T cell repertoires in COVID-19. Method: immunoSEQ multiplex PCR; TCRdb's copy keeps in-frame clones and lacks some. Found here are approximately 200,000 clones, 85% of them singletons; the top ten hold roughly a sixth. The sample comprised PBMCs or T cells enriched from blood (not recorded which). The receptors here all came from a man between 40 and 49 years old who had recovered from COVID-19. Both conserved end residues are part of each CDR3. The D gene is left open where the match is weak. A row's size may be missing; if present it is once, few, many or a size class.

len: 16; d_gene: -; j_gene: TRBJ1-3; abundance: -; v_gene: TRBV15; CDR3nt: TGTGCCACCAGCACCGAAGACAGTAACTCTGGAAACACCATATATTTT; CDR3aa: CATSTEDSNSGNTIYF
len: 15; d_gene: -; j_gene: TRBJ2-1; abundance: -; v_gene: TRBV27; CDR3nt: TGTGCCAGCAGTTTAACAGGTCACTCCTACAATGAGCAGTTCTTC; CDR3aa: CASSLTGHSYNEQFF
len: 13; d_gene: -; j_gene: TRBJ2-7; abundance: -; v_gene: TRBV6-5; CDR3nt: TGTGCCAGCAGCACCGGGACTGAATACGAGCAGTACTTC; CDR3aa: CASSTGTEYEQYF
len: 15; d_gene: TRBD1; j_gene: TRBJ1-2; abundance: -; v_gene: TRBV11-2; CDR3nt: TGTGCCAGCAGCTTAGTTCAGGGACAGAAACGACGCTACACCTTC; CDR3aa: CASSLVQGQKRRYTF
len: 13; d_gene: -; j_gene: TRBJ1-2; abundance: -; v_gene: TRBV7-8; CDR3nt: TGTGCCAGCAGCTTAGACTTTCGGGGGGGCTACACCTTC; CDR3aa: CASSLDFRGGYTF
len: 17; d_gene: TRBD1; j_gene: TRBJ1-2; abundance: -; v_gene: TRBV28; CDR3nt: TGTGCCAGCAGTTTTTCGGGGGGGACAGGGGTAACCTACGGCTACACCTTC; CDR3aa: CASSFSGGTGVTYGYTF
len: 18; d_gene: -; j_gene: TRBJ2-6; abundance: -; v_gene: TRBV4-1; CDR3nt: TGCGCCAGCAGCCAAGAAAGGGGCGCCCGCTCTGGGGCCAACGTCCTGACTTTC; CDR3aa: CASSQERGARSGANVLTF
len: 17; d_gene: -; j_gene: TRBJ1-3; abundance: -; v_gene: TRBV14; CDR3nt: TGTGCCAGCAGCCAATTCTTGACAGTCTCGGCTGGAAACACCATATATTTT; CDR3aa: CASSQFLTVSAGNTIYF
len: 13; d_gene: -; j_gene: TRBJ1-5; abundance: -; v_gene: TRBV11-2; CDR3nt: TGTGCCAGCAGCTTAGGGGAGCGGGAGCCCCAGCATTTT; CDR3aa: CASSLGEREPQHF
len: 15; d_gene: TRBD1; j_gene: TRBJ1-2; abundance: -; v_gene: TRBV7-2; CDR3nt: TGTGCCAGCAGCTTAGCGATGACAGGGGGCAGTGGCTACACCTTC; CDR3aa: CASSLAMTGGSGYTF
len: 16; d_gene: -; j_gene: TRBJ2-7; abundance: -; v_gene: TRBV21-1; CDR3nt: TGTGCCAGCAGCAAAAAAAGGGACAGGGAATTATACGAGCAGTACTTC; CDR3aa: CASSKKRDRELYEQYF
len: 14; d_gene: TRBD2; j_gene: TRBJ2-2; abundance: -; v_gene: TRBV28; CDR3nt: TGTGCCAGCAGCAAGCGCGGGGGATCCGGGGAGCTGTTTTTT; CDR3aa: CASSKRGGSGELFF
len: 13; d_gene: TRBD1; j_gene: TRBJ1-5; abundance: -; v_gene: TRBV19; CDR3nt: TGTGCCAGTAGAGGGACAGGCAATCAGCCCCAGCATTTT; CDR3aa: CASRGTGNQPQHF
len: 13; d_gene: -; j_gene: TRBJ2-3; abundance: once; v_gene: TRBV6-2/TRBV6-3; CDR3nt: TGTGCCAGCAGTTATATGGGCGCAGATACGCAGTATTTT; CDR3aa: CASSYMGADTQYF
len: 13; d_gene: -; j_gene: TRBJ2-7; abundance: -; v_gene: TRBV11-3; CDR3nt: TGTGCCAGCAGCCAGACTGGCGCCTACGAGCAGTACTTC; CDR3aa: CASSQTGAYEQYF
len: 15; d_gene: TRBD1; j_gene: TRBJ2-7; abundance: few; v_gene: TRBV10-3; CDR3nt: TGTGCCATCAGTCTCGGACAGGCCGATACCTACGAGCAGTACTTC; CDR3aa: CAISLGQADTYEQYF
len: 14; d_gene: TRBD1; j_gene: TRBJ1-1; abundance: once; v_gene: TRBV11-3; CDR3nt: TGTGCCAGCAGCCCTAGACAGGGGGACACTGAAGCTTTCTTT; CDR3aa: CASSPRQGDTEAFF
len: 15; d_gene: -; j_gene: TRBJ2-1; abundance: -; v_gene: TRBV7-8; CDR3nt: TGTGCCAGCAGCTTAGTAGCGGAAAACTACAATGAGCAGTTCTTC; CDR3aa: CASSLVAENYNEQFF
len: 15; d_gene: TRBD2; j_gene: TRBJ2-5; abundance: once; v_gene: TRBV7-6; CDR3nt: TGTGCCAGCAGTCTTGGGGGACTAGTGTCAGAGACCCAGTACTTC; CDR3aa: CASSLGGLVSETQYF
len: 13; d_gene: -; j_gene: TRBJ2-2; abundance: -; v_gene: TRBV2; CDR3nt: TGTGCCAGCAGTCTAAGGAACACCGGGGAGCTGTTTTTT; CDR3aa: CASSLRNTGELFF
len: 14; d_gene: -; j_gene: TRBJ2-2; abundance: -; v_gene: TRBV6-5; CDR3nt: TGTGCCAGCAAGCGCGGGGCGAACACCGGGGAGCTGTTTTTT; CDR3aa: CASKRGANTGELFF
len: 15; d_gene: -; j_gene: TRBJ1-5; abundance: -; v_gene: TRBV28; CDR3nt: TGTGCCAGCAGTCTGGTATCGGGGGGCAATCAGCCCCAGCATTTT; CDR3aa: CASSLVSGGNQPQHF
len: 14; d_gene: -; j_gene: TRBJ2-7; abundance: -; v_gene: TRBV27; CDR3nt: TGTGCCAGCAGTACAGGGAAAGCCGCCTACGAGCAGTACTTC; CDR3aa: CASSTGKAAYEQYF
len: 13; d_gene: -; j_gene: TRBJ1-2; abundance: -; v_gene: TRBV24-1; CDR3nt: TGTGCCACCAGTGATAGCAGGTCGGTTGGCTACACCTTC; CDR3aa: CATSDSRSVGYTF
len: 13; d_gene: -; j_gene: TRBJ2-1; abundance: -; v_gene: TRBV7-9; CDR3nt: TGTGCCAGCAGCCGACGGGGGTATGGTGAGCAGTTCTTC; CDR3aa: CASSRRGYGEQFF
len: 12; d_gene: -; j_gene: TRBJ1-1; abundance: many; v_gene: TRBV12-3/TRBV12-4; CDR3nt: TGTGCCAGCAGTTTTAGTCCCCATTTGGCTTTCTTT; CDR3aa: CASSFSPHLAFF
len: 14; d_gene: -; j_gene: TRBJ2-2; abundance: -; v_gene: TRBV24-1; CDR3nt: TGTGCCACCAGTGATGGAGGGACCACCGGGGAGCTGTTTTTT; CDR3aa: CATSDGGTTGELFF
len: 14; d_gene: -; j_gene: TRBJ2-2; abundance: -; v_gene: TRBV15; CDR3nt: TGTGCCACCAGCAGAGATTTACAGGCCGGGGAGCTGTTTTTT; CDR3aa: CATSRDLQAGELFF
len: 13; d_gene: -; j_gene: TRBJ2-7; abundance: -; v_gene: TRBV5-1; CDR3nt: TGCGCCAGCAGTCCTTCTTCCGGTTACGAGCAGTACTTC; CDR3aa: CASSPSSGYEQYF
len: 17; d_gene: -; j_gene: TRBJ2-1; abundance: -; v_gene: TRBV4-1; CDR3nt: TGCGCCAGCAGCCAAGATGGTGCCGGTTCTCACTACAATGAGCAGTTCTTC; CDR3aa: CASSQDGAGSHYNEQFF
len: 14; d_gene: TRBD1; j_gene: TRBJ2-1; abundance: once; v_gene: TRBV29-1; CDR3nt: TGCAGCGTGGACAGGTTTACCGGGCGCAATGAGCAGTTCTTC; CDR3aa: CSVDRFTGRNEQFF
len: 14; d_gene: TRBD1; j_gene: TRBJ2-3; abundance: -; v_gene: TRBV30; CDR3nt: TGTGCCTGGAGTGGGGGACAGGGCACAGATACGCAGTATTTT; CDR3aa: CAWSGGQGTDTQYF
len: 13; d_gene: -; j_gene: TRBJ1-1; abundance: -; v_gene: TRBV9; CDR3nt: TGTGCCAGCAGCGTCCAGGGGAACACTGAAGCTTTCTTT; CDR3aa: CASSVQGNTEAFF
len: 15; d_gene: TRBD2; j_gene: TRBJ2-7; abundance: -; v_gene: TRBV3-1/TRBV3-2; CDR3nt: TGTGCCAGCAGCCCCCGGACTAGCGGGAGCTACGAGCAGTACTTC; CDR3aa: CASSPRTSGSYEQYF
len: 13; d_gene: -; j_gene: TRBJ1-6; abundance: -; v_gene: TRBV24-1; CDR3nt: TGTGCCACCTGGACAGCAGTGGATTCACCCCTCCACTTT; CDR3aa: CATWTAVDSPLHF
len: 16; d_gene: -; j_gene: TRBJ1-2; abundance: -; v_gene: TRBV5-6; CDR3nt: TGTGCCAGCAGCTTGGTATCTGGGGCGATGGGTTATGGCTACACCTTC; CDR3aa: CASSLVSGAMGYGYTF
len: 15; d_gene: -; j_gene: TRBJ1-2; abundance: -; v_gene: TRBV10-3; CDR3nt: TGTGCCATCAGTGAGACCGGAGCAGCTAACTATGGCTACACCTTC; CDR3aa: CAISETGAANYGYTF
len: 14; d_gene: -; j_gene: TRBJ2-3; abundance: -; v_gene: TRBV6-6; CDR3nt: TGTGCCAGCAGTCTCCAACGGTTCACAGATACGCAGTATTTT; CDR3aa: CASSLQRFTDTQYF
len: 15; d_gene: -; j_gene: TRBJ1-3; abundance: -; v_gene: TRBV27; CDR3nt: TGTGCCAGCAGTTTATCCGTACACTCTGGAAACACCATATATTTT; CDR3aa: CASSLSVHSGNTIYF
len: 13; d_gene: -; j_gene: TRBJ2-1; abundance: -; v_gene: TRBV11-2; CDR3nt: TGTGCCAGCAGCGCTATGCCAGGGAATGAGCAGTTCTTC; CDR3aa: CASSAMPGNEQFF
len: 12; d_gene: -; j_gene: TRBJ1-6; abundance: -; v_gene: TRBV28; CDR3nt: TGTGCCAGCAGTTTTCCTGGGACAACCCTCCACTTT; CDR3aa: CASSFPGTTLHF
len: 16; d_gene: -; j_gene: TRBJ2-7; abundance: -; v_gene: TRBV30; CDR3nt: TGTGCCTGGAGTACGAACCGAGGAACTGTGAACTACGAGCAGTACTTC; CDR3aa: CAWSTNRGTVNYEQYF
len: 15; d_gene: -; j_gene: TRBJ1-2; abundance: once; v_gene: TRBV4-1; CDR3nt: TGCGCCAGCAGCCATTCTGGCATCCCTAACTATGGCTACACCTTC; CDR3aa: CASSHSGIPNYGYTF
len: 15; d_gene: -; j_gene: TRBJ2-1; abundance: -; v_gene: TRBV24-1; CDR3nt: TGTGCCACCAGTGACAGGGACTCCAACTACAATGAGCAGTTCTTC; CDR3aa: CATSDRDSNYNEQFF
len: 14; d_gene: -; j_gene: TRBJ1-1; abundance: -; v_gene: TRBV5-1; CDR3nt: TGCGCCAGCACCCCCGGGACATTGAACACTGAAGCTTTCTTT; CDR3aa: CASTPGTLNTEAFF
len: 15; d_gene: -; j_gene: TRBJ2-7; abundance: -; v_gene: TRBV3-1/TRBV3-2; CDR3nt: TGTGCCAGCAGCCAAGATCTGGGGCCTGGCTACGAGCAGTACTTC; CDR3aa: CASSQDLGPGYEQYF
len: 16; d_gene: TRBD2; j_gene: TRBJ2-1; abundance: -; v_gene: TRBV19; CDR3nt: TGTGCCAGTAGTATGGGACTAGCGGATTCCTACAATGAGCAGTTCTTC; CDR3aa: CASSMGLADSYNEQFF
len: 15; d_gene: TRBD1; j_gene: TRBJ1-2; abundance: -; v_gene: TRBV5-1; CDR3nt: TGCGCCAGCAGCCATGGACAGGGAAACAACTATGGCTACACCTTC; CDR3aa: CASSHGQGNNYGYTF